In its sample, the clone carrying this T cell receptor (beta chain) was seen many times. The data derive from a study of Graves' ophthalmopathy and Graves' hyperthyroidism. The starting material, about 9.9 ml of fresh peripheral blood, provided the PBMCs. RNA transcripts served as template for amplifying TCR beta CDR3 sequences. Second-round multiplex PCR followed a first-round RT-PCR using HTBI primers. TCRdb called the multiplex PCR reads again in MiXCR, with one record for every CDR3 protein. The top ten clones hold roughly 5% of a sample with 45,000 to 60,000 distinct CDR3 sequences, under 55% of them seen once. The TCR was taken from an adult woman with Graves' ophthalmopathy. The sample taken for sequencing was peripheral blood.

The CDR3 sequence is CAWSVLGRTGYTF. The CDR3 region has the DNA TGTGCCTGGAGTGTCCTGGGTCGTACTGGCTACACCTTC. The chain joins TRBV30 to TRBJ1-2; D unresolved. The germline V and J ends were trimmed by 0 bases and 7 bases, with 12 bases remaining between them. The CDR3 has 13 amino acids. Germline V lookup: CDR1 GTSNPN, CDR2 SVGIG (reference sequence).